The rows below give T cell receptor beta chains drawn from one sample of a study of blood T cells in healthy people across ages. TCRdb reprocessed the 5' RACE reads via MiXCR and lists one record per CDR3 protein. Of approximately 580,000 distinct CDR3 sequences in the sample, about 24% were seen once. The same sample was also used in a study of T cells of mothers and their children.

Sample: blood. These TCRs come from a boy aged 5-17 years in good health. The CDR3 runs from the conserved cysteine through the conserved F or W. D genes are given only for firm matches. Clone size is stated in some rows and not others, as once, few, many or a class when expanded.

j_call clone_size d_call v_call cdr3_nt cdr3_aa
TRBJ1-5 few NA TRBV7-8 TGTGCCAGCAGCCCCCGTCGGGGAGGCGGCCAGCCCCAGCATTTT CASSPRRGGGQPQHF
TRBJ2-5 NA NA TRBV3-1 TGTGCCAGCAGCCGAGCCCTGGGCAGCCGGGAGACCCAGTACTTC CASSRALGSRETQYF
TRBJ2-1 NA NA TRBV10-3 TGTGCCATCAGTGAAACCCCCCGAGATGAGCAGTTCTTC CAISETPRDEQFF
TRBJ2-1 NA TRBD1 TRBV20-1 TGCAGTGCTCGCGCCGGGACAGGGCTTCCCAATGAGCAGTTCTTC CSARAGTGLPNEQFF
TRBJ2-1 few NA TRBV2 TGTGCCAGCAGTGGGGTGAATGTCCTGAGCTCCTACAATGAGCAGTTCTTC CASSGVNVLSSYNEQFF
TRBJ2-7 many TRBD2 TRBV7-2 TGTGCCAGCAGTCTTGGACTAGCGGGGCCTCCAAGAGAATACGAGCAGTACTTC CASSLGLAGPPREYEQYF
TRBJ2-1 NA TRBD2 TRBV7-9 TGTGCCAGCAGCTTCCGGGAGGGCTCCTACAATGAGCAGTTCTTC CASSFREGSYNEQFF
TRBJ2-1 NA TRBD1 TRBV5-1 TGCGCCAGCAGCCAAATACAGGGGGCTAATGAGCAGTTCTTC CASSQIQGANEQFF
TRBJ2-1 few NA TRBV28 TGTGCCAGCACTAACCCCCCTACTAGTAGGCAGTTCTTC CASTNPPTSRQFF
TRBJ2-5 NA NA TRBV12-3/TRBV12-4 TGTGCCAGCAGTAGTGGACTGGAGGAAGAGACCCAGTACTTC CASSSGLEEETQYF
TRBJ1-1 NA NA TRBV7-8 TGTGCCAGCAGCTTAAGACCCCCGGAGGAAGCTTTCTTT CASSLRPPEEAFF
TRBJ1-1 NA TRBD1 TRBV7-9 TGTGCCAGCAGCTTGAGGGACAGGGGGAACACTGAAGCTTTCTTT CASSLRDRGNTEAFF
TRBJ2-1 many NA TRBV5-6 TGTGCCAGCAGCCTAAACCGGGACGGGGCCTACAATGAGCAGTTCTTC CASSLNRDGAYNEQFF
TRBJ2-1 NA TRBD2 TRBV12-3/TRBV12-4 TGTGCCAGCAGTCCATCCGGGACTAGGGGATCGAATGAGCAGTTCTTC CASSPSGTRGSNEQFF
TRBJ1-4 many NA TRBV7-9 TGTGCCAGCAGCCGCGAGAAATTATCCGGGACGGAAAATGAAAAACTGTTTTTT CASSREKLSGTENEKLFF
TRBJ2-6 NA NA TRBV28 TGTGCCAGCAGTTTATCCCCGGGGCGCTCTGGGGCCAACGTCCTGACTTTC CASSLSPGRSGANVLTF
TRBJ2-7 NA TRBD2 TRBV27 TGTGCCAGCAGTTTATCCGGACTAGCGGGAGGGATGCACGAGCAGTACTTC CASSLSGLAGGMHEQYF
TRBJ1-2 few NA TRBV7-2 TGTGCCAGCAGCCACCCCGGGGGGTACTACACCTTC CASSHPGGYYTF
TRBJ2-7 few TRBD2 TRBV7-2 TGTGCCAGCAGCTTAAGGGCTAGCGGGAGTGACGAGCAGTACTTC CASSLRASGSDEQYF
TRBJ1-5 few NA TRBV6-2/TRBV6-3 TGTGCCAGCAGCCCAGGACGGTCTAGCAATCAGCCCCAGCATTTT CASSPGRSSNQPQHF
TRBJ1-2 NA NA TRBV9 TGTGCCAGCAGCGTAGGGGTGACAGATAACTATGGCTACACCTTC CASSVGVTDNYGYTF
TRBJ2-1 few TRBD1 TRBV18 TGTGCCAGCTCACCCGGGACAGAGCTTACCTTC CASSPGTELTF
TRBJ2-5 few NA TRBV2 TGTGCCAGCATAGAAAGAGGCGAGAAAGAGACCCAGTACTTC CASIERGEKETQYF
TRBJ1-1 NA NA TRBV7-8 TGTGCCAGCAGCCTTTCGACCGCCCTGAACACTGAAGTTTTCTTT CASSLSTALNTEVFF
TRBJ2-3 NA NA TRBV9 TGTGCCAGCAGCGTAGTCGGTGGTAGCGCCCTTGGGGATACGCAGTATTTT CASSVVGGSALGDTQYF